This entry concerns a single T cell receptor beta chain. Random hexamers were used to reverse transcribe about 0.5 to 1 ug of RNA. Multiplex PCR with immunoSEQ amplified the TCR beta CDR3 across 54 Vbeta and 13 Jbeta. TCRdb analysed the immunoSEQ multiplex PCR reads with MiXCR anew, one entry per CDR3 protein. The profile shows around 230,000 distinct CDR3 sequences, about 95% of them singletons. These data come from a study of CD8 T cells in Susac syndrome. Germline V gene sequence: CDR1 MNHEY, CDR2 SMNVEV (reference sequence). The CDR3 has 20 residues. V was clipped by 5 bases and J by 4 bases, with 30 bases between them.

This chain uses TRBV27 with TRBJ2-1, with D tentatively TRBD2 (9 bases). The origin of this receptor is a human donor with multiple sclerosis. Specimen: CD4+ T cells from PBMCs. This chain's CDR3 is CASSQPGQVTGTSRYNEQFF. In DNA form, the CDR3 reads TGTGCCAGCAGTCAACCGGGACAGGTCACCGGGACTAGCAGGTACAATGAGCAGTTCTTC.